This TCR beta chain was captured by sequencing in a study of T cell responses to AZD1222 COVID-19 vaccine. Repertoires were generated with immunoSEQ multiplex PCR, while TCRdb's copy carries only in-frame clones and drops some. The top ten hold approximately 3.3% of the sample, which has about 150,000 clones, roughly 90% seen once. V lost 5 bases and J lost 0, with 14 bases in between. CDR3 length: 16 amino acids. Germline CDR1 and CDR2: LNHDA and SQIVND (reference sequence). V and J are TRBV19 and TRBJ1-3; D perhaps matches TRBD1 (5 bases). Material: peripheral blood, obtained 28 days after the second AZD1222 dose. This TCR came from an adult who received the AZD1222 COVID-19 vaccine. CDR3 amino acids: CASSAGPTNSGNTIYF. As DNA, the CDR3 is TGTGCCAGTAGTGCGGGACCCACGAACTCTGGAAACACCATATATTTT.